This passage covers 13 T cell receptor beta chains from one sample sequenced in a study of blood T cells in healthy people across ages. With a J-beta primer mix and a sample-barcoded 5' primer, a second PCR ran about 7 to 11 cycles. TCRdb recomputed calls from the 5' RACE reads with MiXCR, one row per CDR3 protein. This repertoire shows about 1.8 million distinct CDR3 sequences, about 50% found once; its top ten account for approximately 2.1%. Sequencing input: blood. The receptors were gathered from a woman in her thirties or forties in good health.

The chain combines TRBV6-6 with TRBJ1-1; D call uncertain. Germline-derived CDR1 and CDR2 are MNHNY and SVGAGI (reference sequence). Trimming cost V 10 bases and J 7 bases, with 16 bases left between them. This CDR3 spans 12 amino acids. The chain's CDR3 is CATMNRGNEAFF. CDR3 in DNA: TGTGCCACCATGAACCGGGGAAATGAAGCTTTCTTT.

A single count supports this clonotype. Mismatch with germline at one junction end may stem from a read error. The chain recombines TRBV7-7 with TRBJ2-5; a possible D gene is TRBD2 (5 bases). The CDR3 contains 15 residues. Germline values: CDR1 SSHAT, CDR2 FNYEAQ (reference sequence). The CDR3 nucleotides are TGTGCTAGCAGCTTCGGACGGGGTTTACAAGAGGCCCAGTACTTC. Its translation: CASSFGRGLQEAQYF.

CDR3 residues: CSARALVFSIGTDTQYF. The CDR3, as DNA: TGCAGTGCTAGAGCCTTGGTTTTTAGCATCGGCACAGATACGCAGTATTTT. The chain recombines TRBV20-1 with TRBJ2-3; D gene ambiguous. Trimming took off 1 base at V and 1 base at J, with 18 bases between the two ends. Germline CDR1 is DFQATT and CDR2 is SNEGSKA (reference sequence). The CDR3 has 17 amino acids.

The chain uses TRBV15 and TRBJ2-3; D is perhaps TRBD1 (5 bases). Germline CDR1 reads LNHNV; CDR2 reads YYDKDF (reference sequence). The CDR3 is 16 residues long. V lost 0 bases, J lost 5 bases, and 15 bases lay in between. The CDR3 region is CATSRDRAGPGDTQYF. CDR3 sequence (DNA): TGTGCCACCAGCAGAGATCGGGCAGGGCCGGGAGATACGCAGTATTTT.

V and J are TRBV20-1 and TRBJ1-2; 11 bases agree with TRBD1. The V segment lost 3 bases and the J segment 0 bases; nucleotides outside the gene matches: 6. Germline V lookup: CDR1 DFQATT, CDR2 SNEGSKA (reference sequence). The CDR3 sequence is 16 residues long. The CDR3 bases are TGCAGTGCTAGTAGGGACAGGGGGAGAACTAACTATGGCTACACCTTC. Protein: CSASRDRGRTNYGYTF.

The V gene is TRBV11-2, the J gene TRBJ1-4; D gene uncertain. The CDR3 is 16 residues long. Deletions cut 5 bases from V and 8 bases from J, with 21 bases between. The germline gives CDR1 SGHAT, CDR2 FQNNGV. Here the CDR3 DNA reads TGTGCCAGCAGCCCTTGGCCGCGCGAAGTGGGAGAAAAACTGTTTTTT. As protein: CASSPWPREVGEKLFF.

This rearrangement joins TRBV5-1 to TRBJ2-1, with 13 positions matching TRBD2. Germline V gives CDR1 SGHRS, CDR2 YFSETQ. The CDR3 sequence is 17 residues long. V lost 6 bases to trimming and J lost 0 bases; unmatched junction nucleotides: 6. CDR3 loop: CASMKLAGGISYNEQFF. The CDR3 nucleotides are TGCGCCAGCATGAAACTAGCGGGGGGGATCTCCTACAATGAGCAGTTCTTC. Based on the CDR3 plus reference TRBV5-1 and TRBJ2-1, the full variable domain is KAGVTQTPRYLIKTRGQQVTLSCSPISGHRSVSWYQQTPGQGLQFLFEYFSETQRNKGNFPGRFSGRQFSNSRSEMNVSTLELGDSALYLCASMKLAGGISYNEQFFGPGTRLTVL.

This clonotype was picked up a small number of times. The DNA for the CDR3 is TGCAGTGCTGCGCCGGCTAGGGGGGGTACAGATACGCAGTATTTT. This gives the protein CSAAPARGGTDTQYF. The chain uses TRBV20-1 and TRBJ2-3, with TRBD2 as a possible D gene (7 bases). CDR1 DFQATT and CDR2 SNEGSKA come from the germline V gene (reference sequence). Trimming stripped 5 bases from V and 3 bases from J, with 18 bases between. The CDR3 runs to 15 residues.

A few counts support this clonotype. The rearrangement uses TRBV29-1 and TRBJ1-2, with 11 bases identical to TRBD1. This CDR3 comprises 12 residues. The trim removed 7 bases at V and 5 bases at J, leaving 3 bases unmatched. Germline values: CDR1 SQVTM, CDR2 ANQGSEA. The chain's CDR3 is CSAGTGGYGYTF. CDR3 DNA sequence: TGCAGCGCCGGGACAGGGGGGTATGGCTACACCTTC.

V usage is TRBV6-2 or TRBV6-3 and J usage is TRBJ2-1, with D possibly TRBD1 on 5 matching bases. This CDR3 is built from 11 residues. V lost 7 bases to trimming and J lost 9 bases, with 10 bases between them. Germline CDR1 is MNHEY and CDR2 is SVGEGT. Here the CDR3 reads CASTNQGEQFF. The CDR3 DNA reads as TGTGCCAGCACTAACCAGGGTGAGCAGTTCTTC.

The chain uses TRBV7-9 and TRBJ2-7; D remains ambiguous. V dropped 1 base and J dropped 3 bases, with 16 bases sitting between them. The CDR3 has 16 residues. Germline V gene data show CDR1 as SEHNR and CDR2 as FQNEAQ (reference sequence). The CDR3 region has the DNA TGTGCCAGCAGCTTAGTTTCTGGACGTAGTATCTACGAGCAGTACTTC. Amino acids: CASSLVSGRSIYEQYF.

V gene TRBV27 combines with J gene TRBJ2-2; TRBD1 agrees at 11 bases. V lost 7 bases to trimming and J lost 5 bases; unmatched junction nucleotides: 3. This CDR3 has 14 residues. CDR1 is MNHEY and CDR2 is SMNVEV in the germline V gene (reference sequence). The CDR3 DNA follows: TGTGCCAGCAAGGGACAGGGGGTTACCGGGGAGCTGTTTTTT. Encoded protein: CASKGQGVTGELFF.

This clonotype is a singleton in its sample. This sequence joins TRBV7-9 and TRBJ2-4, with 7 bases identical to TRBD1. The CDR3 totals 15 residues. Per germline, CDR1 SEHNR and CDR2 FQNEAQ (reference sequence). V was clipped by 5 bases and J by 2 bases; unmatched bases: 6. CDR3 bases: TGTGCCAGCAGCCCACAGGGGAGATCCAAAAACATTCAGTACTTC. This sequence encodes CASSPQGRSKNIQYF. Looking up the rest from reference TRBV7-9 and TRBJ2-4 gives the full variable domain: DTGVSQNPRHKITKRGQNVTFRCDPISEHNRLYWYRQTLGQGPEFLTYFQNEAQLEKSRLLSDRFSAERPKGSFSTLEIQRTEQGDSAMYLCASSPQGRSKNIQYFGAGTRLSVL.